This T cell receptor beta chain was documented in a study of shared clonotypes between healthy human individuals. Looked up from germline, CDR1 is SEHNR and CDR2 is FQNEAQ (reference sequence). Trimming removed 7 bases from V and 0 bases from J, with 9 bases in between. The CDR3 is 14 amino acids. Profiled with immunoSEQ multiplex PCR; TCRdb holds only in-frame clones, not every one. The table includes about 2.3 million clones, approximately 90% detected once. What was sequenced was naive CD4+ T cells from PBMCs. Subset: CD45RA+ positively selected. The receptor was derived from a man between 18 and 35 years old in good health. Some clones in this sample may be carry-over from other donors' samples. The chain recombines TRBV7-9 with TRBJ2-2, with a weak D call TRBD1 (6 bases). The CDR3 region is CASTGGPNTGELFF. CDR3 bases: TGTGCCAGCACTGGGGGCCCGAACACCGGGGAGCTGTTTTTT.